Listed below are T cell receptor beta chains from one sample, sequenced in a study of spatial heterogeneity in lung cancer. TCRdb itself ran the 5' RACE reads through MiXCR, one entry per CDR3 protein. The top ten clones hold about 9.2% of a sample with about 36,000 distinct CDR3 sequences, 6% to 9.5% of them seen once. The material sequenced was PBMCs, taken at follow-up. The receptors here all came from a male donor with early-stage non-small cell lung cancer. Both conserved end residues are part of each CDR3. A D gene is named only where the DNA matches it firmly. Expanded clones get a size class; other rows say once, few or many, or leave the size out.

size: many; length: 14; D: TRBD1; J: TRBJ2-7; V: TRBV29-1; CDR3: CSVGGGQGGYEQYF; DNA: TGCAGCGTTGGCGGGGGACAGGGAGGCTACGAGCAGTACTTC
size: many; length: 15; D: .; J: TRBJ2-1; V: TRBV2; CDR3: CASSEDFYSYNEQFF; DNA: TGTGCCAGCAGTGAAGACTTTTACTCCTACAATGAGCAGTTCTTC
size: many; length: 16; D: TRBD2; J: TRBJ2-1; V: TRBV7-8; CDR3: CASSAYGLAGGHEQFF; DNA: TGTGCCAGCAGCGCCTATGGACTAGCGGGGGGGCATGAGCAGTTCTTC
size: many; length: 16; D: TRBD2; J: TRBJ2-7; V: TRBV20-1; CDR3: CSAVLVGGGSLGEQYF; DNA: TGCAGTGCTGTCCTGGTTGGCGGGGGGTCTTTGGGCGAGCAGTACTTC
size: many; length: 14; D: TRBD1; J: TRBJ1-1; V: TRBV19; CDR3: CASDRRDRASGAFF; DNA: TGTGCCAGCGACCGGCGGGACAGGGCGTCCGGAGCTTTCTTT
size: many; length: 13; D: .; J: TRBJ2-7; V: TRBV6-6; CDR3: CASSYPMSYEQYF; DNA: TGTGCCAGCAGTTACCCCATGTCCTACGAGCAGTACTTC
size: .; length: 14; D: .; J: TRBJ1-5; V: TRBV19; CDR3: CASIESPGIQPQHF; DNA: TGTGCCAGTATCGAATCCCCAGGGATTCAGCCCCAGCATTTT
size: many; length: 15; D: TRBD2; J: TRBJ2-5; V: TRBV20-1; CDR3: CSASLAGGVQETQYF; DNA: TGCAGTGCTAGTCTAGCGGGGGGTGTCCAAGAGACCCAGTACTTC
size: many; length: 15; D: .; J: TRBJ1-1; V: TRBV12-3/TRBV12-4; CDR3: CASKGPQGFVTEAFF; DNA: TGTGCCAGTAAGGGCCCCCAGGGGTTTGTTACTGAAGCTTTCTTT
size: many; length: 15; D: .; J: TRBJ1-5; V: TRBV7-9; CDR3: CASSLGLTGNQPQHF; DNA: TGTGCCAGCAGCTTAGGGCTGACGGGGAATCAGCCCCAGCATTTT
size: many; length: 14; D: TRBD2; J: TRBJ2-7; V: TRBV2; CDR3: CASSAQAGAYEQYF; DNA: TGTGCCAGCAGTGCCCAAGCGGGGGCCTACGAGCAGTACTTC
size: few; length: 13; D: .; J: TRBJ1-4; V: TRBV7-9; CDR3: CASSRMANEKLFF; DNA: TGTGCCAGCAGCCGTATGGCTAATGAAAAACTGTTTTTT
size: many; length: 18; D: TRBD2; J: TRBJ2-1; V: TRBV7-3; CDR3: CASSLGPGGPSSYNEQFF; DNA: TGTGCCAGCAGCTTAGGCCCGGGAGGGCCGAGCTCCTACAATGAGCAGTTCTTC
size: many; length: 14; D: .; J: TRBJ2-7; V: TRBV3-1; CDR3: CASSRSEGNYEQYF; DNA: TGTGCCAGCAGCCGATCCGAGGGGAACTACGAGCAGTACTTC
size: many; length: 14; D: .; J: TRBJ2-6; V: TRBV12-3/TRBV12-4; CDR3: CASSLTTGANVLTF; DNA: TGTGCCAGCAGTTTGACAACTGGGGCCAACGTCCTGACTTTC
size: .; length: 14; D: TRBD1; J: TRBJ2-7; V: TRBV6-5; CDR3: CASSYWGTAYEQYF; DNA: TGTGCCAGCAGTTATTGGGGGACAGCCTACGAGCAGTACTTC
size: many; length: 15; D: .; J: TRBJ2-1; V: TRBV10-3; CDR3: CAISEGTRSYNEQFF; DNA: TGTGCCATCAGTGAGGGCACAAGATCCTACAATGAGCAGTTCTTC
size: many; length: 13; D: .; J: TRBJ2-5; V: TRBV14; CDR3: CASSRGDMETQYF; DNA: TGTGCCAGCAGCCGGGGGGATATGGAGACCCAGTACTTC
size: few; length: 19; D: .; J: TRBJ2-6; V: TRBV9; CDR3: CASSTPGPILGSGANVLTF; DNA: TGTGCCAGCAGCACCCCTGGACCGATACTAGGCTCTGGGGCCAACGTCCTGACTTTC
size: few; length: 18; D: .; J: TRBJ1-4; V: TRBV30; CDR3: CAWSAILELDATNEKLFF; DNA: TGTGCCTGGAGTGCCATTTTAGAGCTCGATGCAACTAATGAAAAACTGTTTTTT
size: many; length: 12; D: .; J: TRBJ2-3; V: TRBV5-1; CDR3: CASSMGPEGQYF; DNA: TGCGCCAGCAGCATGGGTCCCGAGGGGCAGTATTTT
size: .; length: 12; D: .; J: TRBJ1-4; V: TRBV18; CDR3: CASSPENEKLFF; DNA: TGTGCCAGCTCACCAGAGAATGAAAAACTGTTTTTT
size: many; length: 13; D: TRBD1; J: TRBJ1-2; V: TRBV12-3/TRBV12-4; CDR3: CASSFRGQGSYTF; DNA: TGTGCCAGCAGTTTTAGGGGACAGGGTTCCTACACCTTC
size: many; length: 15; D: .; J: TRBJ2-3; V: TRBV4-1; CDR3: CASSQDDGSTDTQYF; DNA: TGCGCCAGCAGCCAAGATGACGGTTCCACAGATACGCAGTATTTT
size: few; length: 14; D: TRBD1; J: TRBJ1-5; V: TRBV6-1; CDR3: CASSEGDRHQPQHF; DNA: TGTGCCAGCAGTGAAGGGGACAGACATCAGCCCCAGCATTTT
size: many; length: 17; D: .; J: TRBJ1-6; V: TRBV5-1; CDR3: CASSLGGWGHNNSPLHF; DNA: TGCGCCAGCAGCTTGGGAGGCTGGGGGCATAATAATTCACCCCTCCACTTT
size: many; length: 13; D: .; J: TRBJ2-7; V: TRBV12-3/TRBV12-4; CDR3: CASSFRGAGEQYF; DNA: TGTGCCAGCAGCTTCAGGGGCGCTGGCGAGCAGTACTTC
size: many; length: 15; D: .; J: TRBJ2-4; V: TRBV7-9; CDR3: CASSFTGMAKNIQYF; DNA: TGTGCCAGCAGCTTCACGGGAATGGCCAAAAACATTCAGTACTTC
size: .; length: 16; D: TRBD2; J: TRBJ2-3; V: TRBV7-9; CDR3: CASSDSGGTYTDTQYF; DNA: TGTGCCAGCAGCGATAGCGGGGGGACCTACACAGATACGCAGTATTTT
size: many; length: 15; D: TRBD1; J: TRBJ2-5; V: TRBV7-3; CDR3: CASSHGGTGQETQYF; DNA: TGTGCCAGCAGCCACGGGGGGACAGGGCAAGAGACCCAGTACTTC
size: .; length: 12; D: TRBD2; J: TRBJ2-3; V: TRBV10-3; CDR3: CAITGEGDTQYF; DNA: TGTGCCATCACCGGGGAGGGGGATACGCAGTATTTT
size: many; length: 18; D: .; J: TRBJ2-1; V: TRBV20-1; CDR3: CSARALRGGEVRYNEQFF; DNA: TGCAGTGCTAGAGCCCTGAGGGGCGGGGAAGTGCGTTACAATGAGCAGTTCTTC
size: many; length: 15; D: .; J: TRBJ2-1; V: TRBV5-1; CDR3: CASKGRAGRNNEQFF; DNA: TGCGCCAGCAAAGGTAGGGCGGGGAGAAACAATGAGCAGTTCTTC
size: few; length: 17; D: .; J: TRBJ2-3; V: TRBV14; CDR3: CASSPNRGGFDTDTQYF; DNA: TGTGCCAGCAGCCCGAACCGCGGTGGGTTTGACACAGATACGCAGTATTTT
size: few; length: 15; D: .; J: TRBJ1-3; V: TRBV12-3/TRBV12-4; CDR3: CASSFSLETGNTIYF; DNA: TGTGCCAGCAGTTTTAGTTTGGAGACTGGAAACACCATATATTTT
size: many; length: 14; D: TRBD1; J: TRBJ1-2; V: TRBV12-3/TRBV12-4; CDR3: CASSPGQGSWGYTF; DNA: TGTGCCAGCAGTCCCGGACAGGGAAGTTGGGGCTACACCTTC
size: many; length: 15; D: .; J: TRBJ2-3; V: TRBV14; CDR3: CASSYAGWATDTQYF; DNA: TGTGCCAGCAGCTATGCTGGTTGGGCTACAGATACGCAGTATTTT
size: many; length: 16; D: .; J: TRBJ1-5; V: TRBV7-8; CDR3: CASSLGNREVNQPQHF; DNA: TGTGCCAGCAGCTTGGGTAACAGGGAAGTCAATCAGCCCCAGCATTTT
size: many; length: 16; D: TRBD1; J: TRBJ1-5; V: TRBV5-4; CDR3: CASSSQGVGGNQPQHF; DNA: TGTGCCAGCAGCTCGCAGGGGGTTGGGGGCAATCAGCCCCAGCATTTT
size: many; length: 14; D: .; J: TRBJ2-1; V: TRBV25-1; CDR3: CASSEYRTYNEQFF; DNA: TGTGCCAGCAGTGAATATAGGACCTACAATGAGCAGTTCTTC
size: .; length: 13; D: .; J: TRBJ2-2; V: TRBV11-1; CDR3: CASSLLNTGELFF; DNA: TGTGCCAGCAGCCTGCTGAACACCGGGGAGCTGTTTTTT
size: many; length: 15; D: TRBD1; J: TRBJ1-2; V: TRBV20-1; CDR3: CSAPPWTGERNGYTF; DNA: TGCAGTGCTCCTCCTTGGACAGGGGAACGAAATGGCTACACCTTC
size: many; length: 15; D: .; J: TRBJ2-2; V: TRBV12-3/TRBV12-4; CDR3: CASSPYGGNTGELFF; DNA: TGTGCCAGCAGCCCGTACGGGGGGAACACCGGGGAGCTGTTTTTT
size: many; length: 15; D: .; J: TRBJ2-2; V: TRBV7-9; CDR3: CASSLVPLNTGELFF; DNA: TGTGCCAGCAGCTTAGTACCGCTGAACACCGGGGAGCTGTTTTTT
size: .; length: 15; D: .; J: TRBJ1-3; V: TRBV11-2; CDR3: CASSRGQSSGNTIYF; DNA: TGTGCCAGCAGCCGAGGACAGAGCTCTGGAAACACCATATATTTT
size: many; length: 15; D: TRBD2; J: TRBJ2-5; V: TRBV5-1; CDR3: CASSFPGTTRETQYF; DNA: TGCGCCAGCAGCTTTCCCGGGACTACTCGGGAGACCCAGTACTTC
size: many; length: 15; D: TRBD1; J: TRBJ1-6; V: TRBV5-1; CDR3: CASSRGQVNNSPLHF; DNA: TGCGCCAGCAGCAGAGGACAGGTGAACAATTCACCCCTCCACTTT
size: many; length: 16; D: TRBD2; J: TRBJ2-3; V: TRBV2; CDR3: CASRSSTSGGAGTQYF; DNA: TGTGCCAGCAGGTCTTCGACTAGCGGGGGGGCCGGTACGCAGTATTTT
size: many; length: 13; D: TRBD1; J: TRBJ2-1; V: TRBV9; CDR3: CASSVGQYNEQFF; DNA: TGTGCCAGCAGCGTGGGACAGTACAATGAGCAGTTCTTC
size: many; length: 16; D: .; J: TRBJ1-2; V: TRBV5-1; CDR3: CASSEQGPGANYGYTF; DNA: TGCGCCAGCAGCGAACAGGGCCCAGGAGCTAACTATGGCTACACCTTC
size: many; length: 13; D: TRBD1; J: TRBJ2-7; V: TRBV20-1; CDR3: CSATRTGGYEQYF; DNA: TGCAGTGCTACACGGACAGGGGGCTACGAGCAGTACTTC
size: .; length: 13; D: TRBD2; J: TRBJ2-5; V: TRBV6-2/TRBV6-3; CDR3: CASSWTSWETQYF; DNA: TGTGCCAGCAGTTGGACTAGCTGGGAGACCCAGTACTTC
size: many; length: 13; D: .; J: TRBJ2-7; V: TRBV6-1; CDR3: CASHGGPNYEQYF; DNA: TGTGCCAGCCACGGGGGTCCCAACTACGAGCAGTACTTC
size: medium-sized; length: 15; D: TRBD1; J: TRBJ1-1; V: TRBV25-1; CDR3: CASSEVHEGATEAFF; DNA: TGTGCCAGCAGTGAGGTCCATGAGGGGGCTACTGAAGCTTTCTTT
size: many; length: 13; D: TRBD1; J: TRBJ1-5; V: TRBV7-9; CDR3: CASSTGANQPQHF; DNA: TGTGCCAGCAGTACAGGGGCTAATCAGCCCCAGCATTTT
size: .; length: 16; D: TRBD1; J: TRBJ1-1; V: TRBV7-2; CDR3: CASSLVRGTDHTEAFF; DNA: TGTGCCAGCAGCTTAGTCCGCGGGACAGACCACACTGAAGCTTTCTTT
size: many; length: 14; D: .; J: TRBJ2-2; V: TRBV9; CDR3: CASSVEQATGELFF; DNA: TGTGCCAGCAGCGTAGAACAGGCTACCGGGGAGCTGTTTTTT
size: many; length: 15; D: TRBD1; J: TRBJ1-5; V: TRBV6-2/TRBV6-3; CDR3: CASRRQGVGDQPQHF; DNA: TGTGCCAGCAGACGACAGGGGGTCGGTGATCAGCCCCAGCATTTT
size: many; length: 15; D: .; J: TRBJ1-2; V: TRBV19; CDR3: CASSIRRLAGSGYTF; DNA: TGTGCCAGTAGTATTAGAAGGCTGGCCGGGAGTGGCTACACCTTC